These 26 T cell receptor beta chains originate from one sample sequenced in a study of T cells in women clearing cervical HPV infection. Method: immunoSEQ multiplex PCR; TCRdb's copy keeps in-frame clones and lacks some. The repertoire table contains some 20,000 clones. Sequencing input: blood buffy coat. These TCRs come from a woman between 18 and 75 years old with a cervical HPV16 infection that either progressed to CIN3+ or cleared (not recorded which).

About this clone itself: The read ends 3 residues before the CDR3 terminus; that terminus is restored from the germline J gene. The gene calls are TRBV7-9 and TRBJ1-2; D unresolved. The CDR3 totals 13 residues. The germline V gene has CDR1 SEHNR and CDR2 FQNEAQ (reference sequence). The covered CDR3 bases are TGTGCCAGCAGCCTAGGCCGTTACAATGAC. It codes for CASSLGRYND. The full CDR3 sequence reads CASSLGRYNDYTF.

Worth noting for this clone: The CDR3 end lies 3 residues beyond the end of the read and is filled in from the germline J gene. The rearrangement links TRBV7-9 to TRBJ1-2, with a weak D call TRBD1 (6 bases). The germline V gene has CDR1 SEHNR and CDR2 FQNEAQ (reference sequence). CDR3 length: 14 amino acids. Incomplete CDR3 DNA: TGTGCCAGCAGCTTAGGTCTAGCGGGGGCCGAC. It yields the protein CASSLGLAGAD. Given in full, the CDR3 is CASSLGLAGADYTF.

Comments on this clone: The CDR3 extends 3 residues past the end of the read, so its final part is completed from the germline J gene. The V and J genes are TRBV5-1 and TRBJ1-2, with 7 bases matching TRBD1. This CDR3 region has 14 residues. Germline CDR1 and CDR2: SGHRS and YFSETQ. V shed 2 bases, J shed 4 bases, and the junction held 5 bases outside the gene matches. This CDR3 reads CASSLRGLSYGYTF. The CDR3 bases that were read are TGCGCCAGCAGCTTAAGGGGGCTTAGCTATGGC. The variable domain in full, with the rest retrieved from reference TRBV5-1 and TRBJ1-2, is KAGVTQTPRYLIKTRGQQVTLSCSPISGHRSVSWYQQTPGQGLQFLFEYFSETQRNKGNFPGRFSGRQFSNSRSEMNVSTLELGDSALYLCASSLRGLSYGYTFGSGTRLTVV.

Details on this clone: The read finishes 3 residues shy of the CDR3 end, and the germline J gene is used to complete it. The genes are TRBV5-1 and TRBJ2-5, with TRBD1 matching over 8 bases. The V gene end was trimmed by 4 bases and the J gene end by 2 bases; junction bases not matched to a gene: 10. Per germline, CDR1 SGHRS and CDR2 YFSETQ. CDR3 length equals 16 residues. The CDR3 reads CASSLAVTGVQETQYF. CDR3 DNA, as far as it was read: TGCGCCAGCAGCCTGGCGGTGACAGGGGTTCAAGAGACC.

This clone is classed as medium-sized by frequency. With the read ending 3 residues before the CDR3 end, the germline J gene is used to fill in that end. The genes are TRBV7-6 and TRBJ1-4, with 9 nucleotides matching TRBD1. Germline trimming cut 1 base from V and 7 bases from J; bases unmatched to any gene: 4. The CDR3 totals 15 residues. Germline-derived CDR1 and CDR2 are SGHVS and FNYEAQ. The sequenced part of the CDR3 DNA is TGTGCCAGCAGCTTAGAGGGACAGGGCGGTGAAAAA. Protein: CASSLEGQGGEK. Given in full, the CDR3 is CASSLEGQGGEKLFF.

Of note for this clone: The CDR3 end falls 3 residues outside the read, so it is completed with the germline J gene. V gene TRBV4-2 combines with J gene TRBJ2-3; 11 bases map to TRBD2. CDR1 is LGHNA and CDR2 is YNFKEQ in the germline V gene. This CDR3 has 16 residues. J was trimmed by 5 bases and V by 5 bases; bases with no gene match: 9. The sequenced part of the CDR3 DNA is TGTGCCAGCAGCACTCAACTAGCGGGGGCGGGAGATACG. This codes for CASSTQLAGAGDT. From start to end, the CDR3 is CASSTQLAGAGDTQYF.

As to this clone: The CDR3 goes on 3 residues after the read ends, and that part is filled in from the germline J gene. The chain joins TRBV14 to TRBJ1-4; TRBD1 might be the D (5 bases). Looked up from germline, CDR1 is SGHDN and CDR2 is FVKESK. The CDR3 extends over 18 amino acids. CDR3 protein: CASSQAHTPFTGANVLFF. The part of the CDR3 DNA that was read is TGTGCCAGCAGCCAAGCTCACACGCCGTTTACTGGGGCCAACGTA.

Details on this clone: From the germline J gene comes the end of the CDR3, since the read stops 3 residues before it. The chain employs TRBV19 and TRBJ1-2; D uncertain. CDR3 size: 12 residues. CDR1 is LNHDA and CDR2 is SQIVND in the germline V gene (reference sequence). CDR3 DNA (partial): TGTGCCAGTAGTATCTCCAGGTCCGGC. This gives the protein CASSISRSG. The full CDR3 protein is CASSISRSGYTF.

The CDR3 is CASSLGPITSSAYNEQFF. CDR3 bases read: TGCGCCAGCAGCTTGGGACCCATAACTAGTTCGGCCTACAATGAG. The chain couples TRBV5-1 to TRBJ2-1; a weak D match, TRBD2 (5 bases). The read falls 3 residues short of the CDR3 end, and the missing part is taken from the germline J gene. V lost 0 bases to trimming and J lost 2 bases, with 18 bases between them. This CDR3 is built from 18 residues. Germline V gene sequence: CDR1 SGHRS, CDR2 YFSETQ.

A note on this clone: The read terminates 3 residues ahead of where the CDR3 ends, so the germline J gene completes it. This chain connects TRBV19 to TRBJ2-1; D perhaps matches TRBD2 (6 bases). V was cut by 5 bases and J by 6 bases, with 11 bases left in between. CDR3 size: 13 residues. The germline V gene has CDR1 LNHDA and CDR2 SQIVND (reference sequence). Incomplete CDR3 DNA: TGTGCCAGTAGTCCTCGGACTATCAATGAG. It yields the protein CASSPRTINE. In full, the CDR3 reads CASSPRTINEQFF.

This clone is deemed medium-sized by its frequency. The sequenced fragment ends 3 residues before the CDR3 boundary, so the rest is inferred from the germline J gene. This chain uses TRBV7-9 with TRBJ2-2, with D tentatively TRBD1 (6 bases). CDR3 length: 15 amino acids. The germline V gene encodes CDR1 SEHNR and CDR2 FQNEAQ (reference sequence). Trimming cost V 7 bases and J 6 bases, with 18 bases left between them. The CDR3 reads CASKTGTSTSGELFF. The DNA read from the CDR3 is TGTGCCAGCAAAACCGGGACATCGACATCCGGGGAG.

A word on this clone: The read stops 3 residues short of the end of the CDR3; the missing end is completed from the germline J gene. The chain links TRBV5-5 to TRBJ2-3, with a tentative D call TRBD2 (7 bases). V shed 0 bases and J shed 6 bases, with 14 bases lying between them. CDR3 length equals 15 residues. The germline V gene has CDR1 SGHKS and CDR2 YYEKEE (reference sequence). Here the CDR3 reads CASSLEGGGGDTQYF. The covered CDR3 bases are TGTGCCAGCAGCTTGGAAGGGGGGGGCGGGGATACG.

About this clone itself: Coverage ceases 3 residues before the CDR3 finishes, and the germline J gene fills in the end. The chain couples TRBV29-1 to TRBJ2-2, with D perhaps matching TRBD1 (6 bases). The V gene's germline CDR1 is SQVTM and CDR2 ANQGSEA. The V end lost 3 bases, the J end lost 4 bases, and 15 bases lay between the germline ends. The length of the CDR3 is 15 residues. The DNA read from the CDR3 is TGCAGCGTTGACCCCACAGGGATTGGCACCGGGGAG. It translates to CSVDPTGIGTGE. The full CDR3 protein reads CSVDPTGIGTGELFF.

Turning to this clone: The read terminates 3 residues ahead of where the CDR3 ends, so the germline J gene completes it. This rearrangement joins TRBV18 to TRBJ1-2, with D possibly TRBD1 on 6 matching bases. The CDR3 has 14 amino acids. Germline V lookup: CDR1 KGHSH, CDR2 LQKENI. CDR3 DNA (partial): TGTGCCAGCTCACCGGACAGAACCTACAATGAC. It yields the protein CASSPDRTYND. The CDR3 reads in full as CASSPDRTYNDYTF.

In regard to this clone: The CDR3 is cut off 3 residues early in the read; its end comes from the germline J gene. The J gene is TRBJ1-5, the V gene TRBV16, with 9 bases fitting TRBD1. The germline CDR1 and CDR2 sequences are KGHSY and FQNENV. This CDR3 is 15 amino acids long. The J segment lost 2 bases and the V segment lost 3 bases, leaving 2 bases of the junction unmatched. The sequenced part of the CDR3 DNA is TGTGCCAGCAGCCAGGACAGGGGTGGCAATCAGCCC. This codes for CASSQDRGGNQP. The whole CDR3 reads CASSQDRGGNQPQHF.

Remarks on this clone: The CDR3 end lies 3 residues beyond the end of the read and is filled in from the germline J gene. V gene TRBV7-9 combines with J gene TRBJ1-3, with D perhaps TRBD1 (6 bases). Deletions cut 5 bases from V and 5 bases from J, with 10 bases between. Germline CDR1 and CDR2: SEHNR and FQNEAQ (reference sequence). CDR3 length: 13 amino acids. This CDR3 reads CASSPWDRNTIYF. The CDR3 DNA, read in part, is TGTGCCAGCAGCCCCTGGGACAGAAACACC. Together with reference TRBV7-9 and TRBJ1-3, the CDR3 gives the full variable domain: DTGVSQNPRHKITKRGQNVTFRCDPISEHNRLYWYRQTLGQGPEFLTYFQNEAQLEKSRLLSDRFSAERPKGSFSTLEIQRTEQGDSAMYLCASSPWDRNTIYFGEGSWLTVV.

To note about this clone: Read coverage stops 3 residues before the CDR3 terminus; the germline J gene supplies the remainder. The chain links TRBV30 to TRBJ2-4; TRBD1 matches at 7 bases. Germline loops: CDR1 GTSNPN, CDR2 SVGIG (reference sequence). The CDR3 consists of 12 residues. CDR3 sequence reads: CAWNRGNYGQYF. The DNA read from the CDR3 is TGTGCCTGGAACAGGGGTAACTATGGT. The full variable domain, rest sourced from reference TRBV30 and TRBJ2-4, is SQTIHQWPATLVQPVGSPLSLECTVEGTSNPNLYWYRQAAGRGLQLLFYSVGIGQISSEVPQNLSASRPQDRQFILSSKKLLLSDSGFYLCAWNRGNYGQYFGAGTRLSVL.

Remarks on this clone: Read sequence stops 3 residues before the CDR3 end, and the germline J gene provides the missing end. This chain connects TRBV2 to TRBJ1-4, with D possibly TRBD1 on 6 matching bases. From germline, CDR1 is SNHLY and CDR2 FYNNEI. The CDR3 consists of 14 residues. The CDR3 region is CASSEGAAGTQLFF. The sequenced CDR3 bases are TGTGCCAGCAGTGAGGGGGCCGCCGGGACACAA.

On this clone: The junction departs from germline at one end; a sequencing error may be responsible. Sequencing ends 3 residues short of the CDR3 end; the germline J gene provides the rest. The chain links TRBV2 to TRBJ2-7, with 9 positions matching TRBD1. In germline, CDR1 is SNHLY, CDR2 FYNNEI. The CDR3 contains 14 residues. CDR3 bases read: TGTGCCAGCAGCGAAGGGACAGGGACCTACGAG. Protein sequence: CASSEGTGTYE. Given in full, the CDR3 is CASSEGTGTYEQYF.

Regarding this clone: The DNA ends 3 residues before the CDR3 does, and the rest of the CDR3 is filled in from the germline J gene. Distinct nucleotide sequences in the sample also encode this CDR3. V gene TRBV7-3 combines with J gene TRBJ2-1; 13 nucleotides line up with TRBD2. The CDR3 has 14 amino acids. Per the germline V gene, CDR1 is SGHTA and CDR2 is FQGTGA. Trimming took 5 bases from V and 7 from J; bases not matched to a gene: 2. The part of the CDR3 DNA that was read is TGTGCCAGCAGCCGACTAGCGGGGGGTAATGAG. It yields the protein CASSRLAGGNE. The whole CDR3 region reads CASSRLAGGNEQFF.

As for this clone: The DNA ends 3 residues before the CDR3 does, and the rest of the CDR3 is filled in from the germline J gene. This rearrangement joins TRBV5-4 to TRBJ2-1; D is perhaps TRBD2 (7 bases). V was cut by 6 bases and J by 5 bases, with 18 bases left in between. This CDR3 is 15 amino acids long. The germline V gene encodes CDR1 SGHNT and CDR2 YYREEE (reference sequence). CDR3 in amino acids: CASTTDGGRNNEQFF. The CDR3 DNA, read in part, is TGTGCCAGCACCACCGACGGGGGGCGGAACAATGAG.

Notes on this clone: The CDR3 goes on 3 residues after the read ends, and that part is filled in from the germline J gene. The chain couples TRBV7-8 to TRBJ2-3; 13 bases line up with TRBD2. The germline gives CDR1 SGHVS, CDR2 FQNEAQ. The CDR3 sequence is 16 residues long. With V trimmed by 4 bases and J by 1 base, 2 bases remained unmatched. The CDR3 DNA, read in part, is TGTGCCAGCAGCTCAGGGACTAGCGGGGGCACAGATACG. Protein sequence: CASSSGTSGGTDT. The entire CDR3 is CASSSGTSGGTDTQYF.

Comment on this clone: The read terminates 3 residues before the CDR3 end, so the remaining end is supplied by the germline J gene. The chain recombines TRBV9 with TRBJ1-6; D remains ambiguous. The CDR3 contains 14 residues. Trimming took off 0 bases at V and 10 bases at J, with 11 bases between the two ends. The germline V gene encodes CDR1 SGDLS and CDR2 YYNGEE. Here the CDR3 reads CASSVDPGNSPLHF. The CDR3 bases that were read are TGTGCCAGCAGCGTAGACCCGGGGAACTCACCC.

A word on this clone: The read ends 3 residues before the CDR3 terminus; that terminus is restored from the germline J gene. The chain has TRBV6-4 and TRBJ2-1, with a tentative D call TRBD2 (7 bases). V was pared by 6 bases and J by 4 bases, with 16 bases between. There are 15 residues in the CDR3. Germline loops: CDR1 MRHNA, CDR2 SNTAGT. This CDR3 reads CASSPEGGAYNEQFF. The part of the CDR3 DNA that was read is TGTGCCAGCAGCCCCGAGGGGGGGGCTTACAATGAG.

The CDR3 here is CASSSSLRTGGRSPLHF. The sequenced part of the CDR3 DNA is TGTGCCAGCAGTTCCTCCTTAAGGACAGGGGGTAGGTCACCC. V usage is TRBV28 and J usage is TRBJ1-6, with 10 bases lining up with TRBD1. Coverage ceases 3 residues before the CDR3 finishes, and the germline J gene fills in the end. CDR1 is MDHEN and CDR2 is SYDVKM in the germline V gene. This CDR3 has 17 amino acids. J lost 10 bases, V lost 4 bases, and 13 bases had no gene match.

A note on this clone: The read terminates 3 residues before the CDR3 end, so the remaining end is supplied by the germline J gene. The rearrangement joins TRBV6-1 to TRBJ2-1; 13 bases fit TRBD2. This CDR3 is 15 amino acids long. From germline, CDR1 is MNHNS and CDR2 SASEGT. V trimming: 2 bases; J trimming: 9 bases; junction bases outside the gene matches: 4. This CDR3 is CASSETSGGAVEQFF. The sequenced part of the CDR3 DNA is TGTGCCAGCAGTGAAACTAGCGGGGGGGCTGTTGAG.